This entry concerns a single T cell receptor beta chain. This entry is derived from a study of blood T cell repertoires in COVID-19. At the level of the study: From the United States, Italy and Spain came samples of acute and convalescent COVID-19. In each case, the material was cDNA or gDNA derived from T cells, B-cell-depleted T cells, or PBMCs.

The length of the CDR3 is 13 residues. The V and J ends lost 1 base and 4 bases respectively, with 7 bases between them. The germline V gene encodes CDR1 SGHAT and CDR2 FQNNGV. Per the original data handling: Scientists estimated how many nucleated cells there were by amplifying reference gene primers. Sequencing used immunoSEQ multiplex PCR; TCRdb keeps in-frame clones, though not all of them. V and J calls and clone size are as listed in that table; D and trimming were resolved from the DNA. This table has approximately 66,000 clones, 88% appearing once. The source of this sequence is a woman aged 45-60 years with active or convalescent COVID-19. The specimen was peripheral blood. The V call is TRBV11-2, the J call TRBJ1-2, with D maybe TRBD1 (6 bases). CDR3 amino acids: CASSLGTAYGYTF. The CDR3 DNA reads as TGTGCCAGCAGCTTAGGGACAGCCTATGGCTACACCTTC.